Reported below is one TCR beta chain. The sample originates from a study of control samples from healthy donors and cancer patients. Generated by immunoSEQ multiplex PCR, the TCRdb table keeps only in-frame clones and is missing some. The table shows about 140,000 clones, with around 94% occurring only once. CDR1 and CDR2 (germline): SQVTM, ANQGSEA. The CDR3 extends over 18 amino acids. With 3 bases removed from V and 3 bases from J, the gap between germline ends came to 26 bases. The TCR comes from a man aged 35 to 55 in good health. This sequence joins TRBV29-1 and TRBJ1-2; TRBD1 might be the D (6 bases). Sequenced input: blood. CDR3 sequence (DNA): TGCAGCGTTGACACCCTTGGCGTCCGGGGGGCGCGGGACTATGGCTACACCTTC. It yields the protein CSVDTLGVRGARDYGYTF.